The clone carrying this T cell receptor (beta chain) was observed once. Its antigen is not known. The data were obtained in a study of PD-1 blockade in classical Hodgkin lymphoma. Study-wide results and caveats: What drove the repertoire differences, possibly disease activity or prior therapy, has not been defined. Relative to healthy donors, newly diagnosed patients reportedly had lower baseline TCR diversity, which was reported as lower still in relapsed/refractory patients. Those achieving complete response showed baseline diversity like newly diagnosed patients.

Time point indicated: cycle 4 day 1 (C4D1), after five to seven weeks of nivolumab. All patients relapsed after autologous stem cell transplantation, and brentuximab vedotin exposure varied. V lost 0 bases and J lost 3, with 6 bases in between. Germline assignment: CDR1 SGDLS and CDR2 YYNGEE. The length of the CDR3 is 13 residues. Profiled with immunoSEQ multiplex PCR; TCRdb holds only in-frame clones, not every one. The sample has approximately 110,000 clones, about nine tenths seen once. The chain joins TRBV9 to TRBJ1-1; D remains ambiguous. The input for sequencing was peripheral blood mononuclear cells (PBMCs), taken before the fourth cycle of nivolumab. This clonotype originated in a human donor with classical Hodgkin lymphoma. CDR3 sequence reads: CASSVGGDTEAFF. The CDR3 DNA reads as TGTGCCAGCAGCGTAGGTGGAGACACTGAAGCTTTCTTT.